This paragraph covers one T cell receptor (beta chain) sequence. Its antigen is undetermined. A marrow graft followed busulfan-fludarabine conditioning, with cyclophosphamide on days +3 and +4. Only in-frame clones appear in the TCRdb table, and some are missing; sequencing was by immunoSEQ multiplex PCR. The sample includes roughly 42,000 clones, 80% to 95% seen only once; the top ten take about 2.5%. This sample is drawn from a study of T cells after posttransplantation cyclophosphamide. Broader study findings: Blood and skin or GI T cell repertoires showed limited TRB overlap. TRB clonality was highly associated with recipient CMV seropositivity and reactivation. Later blood repertoires were often dominated by clones from the donor CD8+ memory compartment.

The receptor comes from a male patient between 60 and 69 years old who received an allogeneic stem cell transplant from a related donor and was CMV-positive. T cells may partly derive from the graft donor. The sequenced sample was PBMCs, obtained less than 70 days after allogeneic stem cell transplant with posttransplant cyclophosphamide.

CDR3 sequence (DNA): TGTGCCAGCAGCTCCTACAGGGACATGGAAGCTTTCTTT. Translating gives CASSSYRDMEAFF. The chain recombines TRBV7-9 with TRBJ1-1; possibly TRBD1 for D (6 bases). V was trimmed by 4 bases and J by 8 bases, leaving 14 bases between them. CDR1 is SEHNR, CDR2 FQNEAQ, per germline (reference sequence). The CDR3 has 13 residues.